The 5 T cell receptor beta chains given below trace back to one sample, sequenced in a study of neurological immune-mediated disorders. In TCRdb, the 5' RACE reads were re-called with MiXCR into one record per CDR3 protein. The data show tens of thousands of distinct CDR3 sequences, under 9.5% seen once. Sequencing used PBMCs. Source of these receptors: a middle-aged woman in good health.

There are many counts of this clonotype. The rearrangement uses TRBV25-1 and TRBJ1-2; D is perhaps TRBD1 (6 bases). The V end lost 4 bases, the J end lost 7 bases, and 13 bases lay between the germline ends. The CDR3 loop spans 13 amino acids. Germline V CDR1 and CDR2: MGHDK, SYGVNS. The CDR3 nucleotides are TGTGCCAGCAGTGCCAGAACAGGGTCTGGCTACACCTTC. Protein sequence: CASSARTGSGYTF.

This clonotype has at least ten counts. The chain joins TRBV6-2 or TRBV6-3 to TRBJ1-1; a weak D match, TRBD1 (6 bases). The CDR3 is 15 residues long. Trimming pared 4 bases from V and 0 bases from J, leaving 12 bases between. CDR1 is MNHEY and CDR2 is SVGEGT in the germline V gene. The CDR3 reads CASSSTTGMNTEAFF. CDR3 sequence (DNA): TGTGCCAGCAGTTCTACAACAGGGATGAACACTGAAGCTTTCTTT.

The sample holds many counts of this clonotype. This sequence joins TRBV7-3 and TRBJ2-1; 7 nucleotides agree with TRBD2. This CDR3 has 14 residues. The J segment lost 7 bases and the V segment lost 3 bases, leaving 6 bases of the junction unmatched. From germline, CDR1 is SGHTA and CDR2 FQGTGA. The CDR3 nucleotides read TGTGCCAGCAGCTTGGGAAGACTAGCTAATGAGCAGTTCTTC. This gives the protein CASSLGRLANEQFF.

This clonotype was found a few times. This could be a read error, since a much larger clone is one nucleotide away. The chain combines TRBV2 with TRBJ1-2; no definite D call. Germline V gives CDR1 SNHLY, CDR2 FYNNEI. The CDR3 extends over 15 amino acids. Trimming pared 6 bases from V and 6 bases from J, leaving 20 bases between. CDR3 bases: TGTGCCAGCAGCCCGCGGATAGGGAGAATCGATGGCTACACCTTC. Translated: CASSPRIGRIDGYTF.

This clonotype was counted ten times or more. The rearrangement links TRBV19 to TRBJ1-5; D ambiguous. This CDR3 comprises 15 residues. V dropped 0 bases and J dropped 1 base, with 7 bases sitting between them. Germline CDR1 and CDR2: LNHDA and SQIVND (reference sequence). CDR3 loop: CASSIELPSNQPQHF. In DNA, the CDR3 is TGTGCCAGTAGTATAGAACTTCCCAGCAATCAGCCCCAGCATTTT. Full variable domain (rest looked up from reference TRBV19 and TRBJ1-5): DGGITQSPKYLFRKEGQNVTLSCEQNLNHDAMYWYRQDPGQGLRLIYYSQIVNDFQKGDIAEGYSVSREKKESFPLTVTSAQKNPTAFYLCASSIELPSNQPQHFGDGTRLSIL.